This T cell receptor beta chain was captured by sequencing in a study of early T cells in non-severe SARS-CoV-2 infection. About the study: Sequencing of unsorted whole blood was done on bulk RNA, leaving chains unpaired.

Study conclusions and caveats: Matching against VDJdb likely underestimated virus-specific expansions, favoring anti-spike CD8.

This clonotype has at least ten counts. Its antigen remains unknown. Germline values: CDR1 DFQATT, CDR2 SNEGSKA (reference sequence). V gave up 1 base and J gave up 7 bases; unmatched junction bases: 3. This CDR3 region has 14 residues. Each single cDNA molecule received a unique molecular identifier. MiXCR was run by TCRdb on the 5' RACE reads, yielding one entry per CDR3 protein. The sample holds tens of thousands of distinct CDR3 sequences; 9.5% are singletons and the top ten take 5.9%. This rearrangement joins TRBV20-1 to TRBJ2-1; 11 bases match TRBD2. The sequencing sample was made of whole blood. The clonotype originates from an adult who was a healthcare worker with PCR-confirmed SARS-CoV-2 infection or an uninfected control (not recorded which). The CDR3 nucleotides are TGCAGTGCTAGAGGGGGACTAGCGGAAAATGAGCAGTTCTTC. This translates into CSARGGLAENEQFF.